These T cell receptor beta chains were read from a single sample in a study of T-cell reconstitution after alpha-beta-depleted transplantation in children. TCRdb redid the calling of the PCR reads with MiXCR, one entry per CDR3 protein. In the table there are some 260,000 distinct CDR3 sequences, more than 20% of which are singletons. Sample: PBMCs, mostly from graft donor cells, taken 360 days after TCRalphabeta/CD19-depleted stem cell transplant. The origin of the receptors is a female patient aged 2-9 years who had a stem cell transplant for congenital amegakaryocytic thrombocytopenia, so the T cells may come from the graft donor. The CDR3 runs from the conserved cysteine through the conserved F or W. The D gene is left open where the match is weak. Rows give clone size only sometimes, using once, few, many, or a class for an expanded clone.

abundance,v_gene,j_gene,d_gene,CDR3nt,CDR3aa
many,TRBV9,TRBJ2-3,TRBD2,TGTGCCAGCAGCAAGGGACTAGCGCCTTATAGGACAGATACGCAGTATTTT,CASSKGLAPYRTDTQYF
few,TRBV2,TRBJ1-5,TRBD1,TGTGCCAGCAGTTGGACAGGGATAGATCAGCCCCAGCATTTT,CASSWTGIDQPQHF
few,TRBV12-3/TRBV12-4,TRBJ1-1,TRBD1,TGTGCCAGCAGTACCAACCCCGGGACAGGGGGCTTTGAAGCTTTCTTT,CASSTNPGTGGFEAFF
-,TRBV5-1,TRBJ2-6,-,TGCGCCAGCAGCTTCCAGACCTCTGGGGCCAACGTCCTGACTTTC,CASSFQTSGANVLTF
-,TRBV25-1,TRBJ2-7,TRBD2,TGTGCCAGCAGTGAATTCGGGGGGAAGTTGTACGAGCAGTACTTC,CASSEFGGKLYEQYF
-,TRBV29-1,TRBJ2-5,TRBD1,TGCAGCGTTTACAGGGGGGTGACCCAGTACTTC,CSVYRGVTQYF
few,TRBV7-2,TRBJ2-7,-,TGTGCCAGCAGCTTAACCCCCCGGACGGGCTACGAGCAGTACTTC,CASSLTPRTGYEQYF
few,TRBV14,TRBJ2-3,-,TGTGCCAGCAGCCAAGAGAGGGCAGTCGCAGATACGCAGTATTTT,CASSQERAVADTQYF
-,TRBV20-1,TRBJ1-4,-,TGCAGTGCTAGGCGGGGGGCGAATAATGAAAAACTGTTTTTT,CSARRGANNEKLFF
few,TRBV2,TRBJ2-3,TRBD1,TGTGCCAGCAGTGACCTACAGGGGAGCACAGATACGCAGTATTTT,CASSDLQGSTDTQYF
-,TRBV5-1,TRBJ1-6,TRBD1,TGCGCCAGCAGCTTGAAGTCTCAGAGGGACAGGGGGCAAGCACCCCTCCACTTT,CASSLKSQRDRGQAPLHF
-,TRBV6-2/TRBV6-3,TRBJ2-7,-,TGTGCCAGCAGTTACTTTCGGCCGATCGGCTACGAGCAGTACTTC,CASSYFRPIGYEQYF
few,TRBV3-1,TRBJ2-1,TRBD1,TGTGCCAGCAGCCAAGGACCTACCGGGACAGGGCGTTACAATGAGCAGTTCTTC,CASSQGPTGTGRYNEQFF
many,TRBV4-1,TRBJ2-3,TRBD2,TGCGCCAGCAGATCTAGCGGGGGGACCACAGATACGCAGTATTTT,CASRSSGGTTDTQYF
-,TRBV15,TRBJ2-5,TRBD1,TGTGCCACCAGCAGAGATCTGGGACAGGGGGCTCTTAATGAACAAGAGACCCAGTACTTC,CATSRDLGQGALNEQETQYF
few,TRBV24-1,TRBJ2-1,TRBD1,TGTGCCACTAGCAATGCGGAAGGGGGCCATGAGCAGTTCTTC,CATSNAEGGHEQFF
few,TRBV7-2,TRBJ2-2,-,TGTGCCAGCAGCCCGGGAATCGCCGGGGAGCTGTTTTTT,CASSPGIAGELFF
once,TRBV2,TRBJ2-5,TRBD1,TGTGCCAGCATCGGGACAGGGCCCTGGGGAGAGACCCAGTACTTC,CASIGTGPWGETQYF
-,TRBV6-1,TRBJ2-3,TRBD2,TGTGCCAGCAACTCCGGGCTAGCGGGGGGGCCACCGAGCACAGATACGCAGTATTTT,CASNSGLAGGPPSTDTQYF
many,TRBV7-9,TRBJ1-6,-,TGTGCCAGCAGCAAAAAGGCTGCCTCACCCCTCCACTTT,CASSKKAASPLHF
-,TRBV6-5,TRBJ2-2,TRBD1,TGTGCCAGCAGTTGGACAGGGGGTGCCGGGGAGCTGTTTTTT,CASSWTGGAGELFF
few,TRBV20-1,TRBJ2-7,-,TGCAGTGCTAGCGACGGGGGCGCCTCCTACGAGCAGTACTTC,CSASDGGASYEQYF
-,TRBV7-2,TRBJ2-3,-,TGTGCCAGCAGCTCCATTAGCACAGATACGCAGTATTTT,CASSSISTDTQYF
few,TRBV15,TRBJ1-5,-,TGTGCCACCAGCAGAGTCTACGGTGGTGGCCAGCCCCAGCATTTT,CATSRVYGGGQPQHF
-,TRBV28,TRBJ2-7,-,TGTGCCAGCAGTCGGGACGTACCCTCCTACGAGCAGTACTTC,CASSRDVPSYEQYF
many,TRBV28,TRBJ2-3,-,TGTGCCAGCAGTTTTGTCAAGGATCCGGTATATACGCAGTATTTT,CASSFVKDPVYTQYF
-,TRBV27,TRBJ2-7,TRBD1,TGTGCCAGCGGGACAGCTTACGAGCAGTACTTC,CASGTAYEQYF
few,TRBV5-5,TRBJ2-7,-,TGTGCCAGCAGCTTGGGGCAACGGGGCGAGCAGTACTTC,CASSLGQRGEQYF
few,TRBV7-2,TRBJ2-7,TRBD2,TGTGCCAGCAGCCTTTCCGGGACTAGCTATTCCTACGAGCAGTACTTC,CASSLSGTSYSYEQYF
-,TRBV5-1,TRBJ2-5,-,TGCGCCAGCAGCCCGGGGATAGGGAGGCAAGAGACCCAGTACTTC,CASSPGIGRQETQYF
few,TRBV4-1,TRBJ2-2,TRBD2,TGCGCCAGCAGCCAAGACGTGCTAGCGGCCGGGGAGCTGTTTTTT,CASSQDVLAAGELFF
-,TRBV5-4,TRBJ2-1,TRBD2,TGTGCCAGCAGCTTTATAGCGGGGGGGGGTCGGGAGCAGTTCTTC,CASSFIAGGGREQFF
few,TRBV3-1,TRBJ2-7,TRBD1,TGTGCCAGCGAAGCTTACCGAGGACAGGGTGGGTACGAGCAGTACTTC,CASEAYRGQGGYEQYF
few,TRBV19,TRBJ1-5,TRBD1,TGTGCCAGTAGGAGCAGGGGGGGCAATCAGCCCCAGCATTTT,CASRSRGGNQPQHF
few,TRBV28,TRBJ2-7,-,TGTGCCAGCAGCCCCCCAGTAGCGAGGTACGAGCAGTACTTC,CASSPPVARYEQYF
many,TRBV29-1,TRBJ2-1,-,TGCAGCCTGGGTGGCTACAATGAGCAGTTCTTC,CSLGGYNEQFF
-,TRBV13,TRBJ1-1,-,TGTGCCAGCAGGTCCTTAGGGGAGAACACTGAAGCTTTCTTT,CASRSLGENTEAFF
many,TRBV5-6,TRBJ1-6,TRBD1,TGTGCCAGCAGTTTGCTAGACAGGGTTAATTCACCCCTCCACTTT,CASSLLDRVNSPLHF
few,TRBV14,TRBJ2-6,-,TGTGCCAGCAGCCGGAGGGGTGGGGCCAACGTCCTGACTTTC,CASSRRGGANVLTF
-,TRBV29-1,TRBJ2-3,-,TGCAGCGCCGGTAGGGCCGGGACTAGCACAGATACGCAGTATTTT,CSAGRAGTSTDTQYF
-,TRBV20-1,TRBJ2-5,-,TGCAGTGCCACCACCGGTCTAGTTGGGGAGACCCAGTACTTC,CSATTGLVGETQYF
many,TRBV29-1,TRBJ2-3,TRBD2,TGCAGCGTTGCCTCTAGCGGGAACACAGATACGCAGTATTTT,CSVASSGNTDTQYF
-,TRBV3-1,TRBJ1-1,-,TGTGCCAGCACACGGGGCGGCACTGAAGCTTTCTTT,CASTRGGTEAFF